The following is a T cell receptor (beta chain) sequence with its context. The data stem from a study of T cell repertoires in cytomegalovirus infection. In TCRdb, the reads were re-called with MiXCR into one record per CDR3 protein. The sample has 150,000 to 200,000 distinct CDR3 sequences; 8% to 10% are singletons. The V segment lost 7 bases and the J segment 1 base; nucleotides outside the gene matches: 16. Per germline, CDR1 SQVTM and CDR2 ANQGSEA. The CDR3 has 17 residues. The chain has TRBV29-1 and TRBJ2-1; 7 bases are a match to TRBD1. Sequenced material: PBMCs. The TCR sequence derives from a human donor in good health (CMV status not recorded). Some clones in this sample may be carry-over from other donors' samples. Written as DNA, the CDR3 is TGCAGCGCCCTCTCCCGCACCCGGGACAGATCCTACAATGAGCAGTTCTTC. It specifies CSALSRTRDRSYNEQFF.